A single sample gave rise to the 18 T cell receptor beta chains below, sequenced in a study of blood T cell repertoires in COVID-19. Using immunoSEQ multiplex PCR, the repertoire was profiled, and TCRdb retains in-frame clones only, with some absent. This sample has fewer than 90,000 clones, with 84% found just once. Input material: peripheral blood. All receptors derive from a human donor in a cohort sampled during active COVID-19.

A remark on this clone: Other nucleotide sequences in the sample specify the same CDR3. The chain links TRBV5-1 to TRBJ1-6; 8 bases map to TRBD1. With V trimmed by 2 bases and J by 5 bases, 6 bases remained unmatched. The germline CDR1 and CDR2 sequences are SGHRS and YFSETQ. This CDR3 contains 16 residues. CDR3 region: CASSFLPGQDNSPLHF. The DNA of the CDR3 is TGCGCCAGCAGCTTTCTACCGGGACAGGATAATTCACCCCTCCACTTT. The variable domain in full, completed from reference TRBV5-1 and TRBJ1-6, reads KAGVTQTPRYLIKTRGQQVTLSCSPISGHRSVSWYQQTPGQGLQFLFEYFSETQRNKGNFPGRFSGRQFSNSRSEMNVSTLELGDSALYLCASSFLPGQDNSPLHFGNGTRLTVT.

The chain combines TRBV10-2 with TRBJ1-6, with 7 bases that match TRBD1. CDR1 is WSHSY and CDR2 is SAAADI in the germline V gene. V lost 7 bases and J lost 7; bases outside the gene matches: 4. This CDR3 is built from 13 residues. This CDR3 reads CASNDRENSPLHF. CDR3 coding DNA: TGCGCCAGCAACGACAGGGAGAATTCACCCCTCCACTTT.

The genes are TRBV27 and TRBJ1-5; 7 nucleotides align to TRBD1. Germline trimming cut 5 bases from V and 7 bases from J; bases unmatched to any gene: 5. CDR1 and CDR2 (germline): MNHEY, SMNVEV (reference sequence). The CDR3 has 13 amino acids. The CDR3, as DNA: TGTGCCAGCAGTATCCAGACAGGGCAGCCCCAGCATTTT. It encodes CASSIQTGQPQHF.

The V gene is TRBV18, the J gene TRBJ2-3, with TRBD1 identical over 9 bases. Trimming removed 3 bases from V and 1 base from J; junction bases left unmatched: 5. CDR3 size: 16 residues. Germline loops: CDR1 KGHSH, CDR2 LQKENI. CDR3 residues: CASSPSGQGGTDTQYF. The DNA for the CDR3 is TGTGCCAGCTCACCTTCGGGACAGGGCGGCACAGATACGCAGTATTTT.

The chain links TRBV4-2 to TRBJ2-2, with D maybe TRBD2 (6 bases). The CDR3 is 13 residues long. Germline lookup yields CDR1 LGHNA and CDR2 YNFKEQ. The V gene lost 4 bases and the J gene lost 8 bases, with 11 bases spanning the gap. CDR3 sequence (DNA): TGTGCCAGCAGCCGAGCAGCGGGTGGGGAGCTGTTTTTT. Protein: CASSRAAGGELFF.

The CDR3 region has the DNA TGTGCCAGCAGTCCTCAGGTTACTGAAGCTTTCTTT. Translated, it gives CASSPQVTEAFF. V is TRBV12-3 or TRBV12-4 and J is TRBJ1-1; D unclear. CDR3 size: 12 residues. V lost 5 bases to trimming and J lost 5 bases, with 9 bases between them.

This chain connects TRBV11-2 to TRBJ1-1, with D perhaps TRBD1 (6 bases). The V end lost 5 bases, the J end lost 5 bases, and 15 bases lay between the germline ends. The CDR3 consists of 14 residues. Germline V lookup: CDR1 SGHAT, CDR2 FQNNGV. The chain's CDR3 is CASSPPQGRTEAFF. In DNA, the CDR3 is TGTGCCAGCAGCCCTCCCCAGGGGCGGACTGAAGCTTTCTTT.

This CDR3 reads CASSSASGSIYEQYF. CDR3 DNA sequence: TGTGCCAGCAGTTCGGCGAGCGGGAGTATCTACGAGCAGTACTTC. The V gene is TRBV27, the J gene TRBJ2-7, with TRBD2 matching over 8 bases. V dropped 4 bases and J dropped 3; count of bases not matched to a gene: 8. This CDR3 contains 15 residues. Germline values: CDR1 MNHEY, CDR2 SMNVEV (reference sequence).

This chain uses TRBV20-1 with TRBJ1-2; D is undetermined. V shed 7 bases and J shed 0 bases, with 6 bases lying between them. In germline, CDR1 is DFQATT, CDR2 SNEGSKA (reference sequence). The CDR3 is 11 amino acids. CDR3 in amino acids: CSGTANYGYTF. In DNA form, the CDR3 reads TGCAGTGGAACAGCTAACTATGGCTACACCTTC.

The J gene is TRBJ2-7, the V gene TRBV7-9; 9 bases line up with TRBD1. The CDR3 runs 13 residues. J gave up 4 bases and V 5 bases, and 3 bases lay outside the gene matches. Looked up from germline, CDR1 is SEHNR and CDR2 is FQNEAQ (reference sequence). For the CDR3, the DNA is TGTGCCAGCAGCCACGGGACAGGGTACGAGCAGTACTTC. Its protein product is CASSHGTGYEQYF. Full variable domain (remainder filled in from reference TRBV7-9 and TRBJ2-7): DTGVSQNPRHKITKRGQNVTFRCDPISEHNRLYWYRQTLGQGPEFLTYFQNEAQLEKSRLLSDRFSAERPKGSFSTLEIQRTEQGDSAMYLCASSHGTGYEQYFGPGTRLTVT.

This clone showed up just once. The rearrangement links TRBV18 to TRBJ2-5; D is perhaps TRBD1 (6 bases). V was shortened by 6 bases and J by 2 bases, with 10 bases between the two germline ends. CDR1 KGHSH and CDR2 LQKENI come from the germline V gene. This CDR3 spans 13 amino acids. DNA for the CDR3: TGTGCCAGCTCGCGACAGGATCAAGAGACCCAGTACTTC. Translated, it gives CASSRQDQETQYF.

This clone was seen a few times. CDR3 bases: TGCGCCAGCAGCCGCCCGGGACAGGGCCCCTACGAGCAGTACTTC. Translating gives CASSRPGQGPYEQYF. The chain carries TRBV4-1 and TRBJ2-7; 9 bases are shared with TRBD1. CDR3 length: 15 amino acids. CDR1 is MGHRA and CDR2 is YSYEKL in the germline V gene. V lost 4 bases to trimming and J lost 2 bases; unmatched junction nucleotides: 6.

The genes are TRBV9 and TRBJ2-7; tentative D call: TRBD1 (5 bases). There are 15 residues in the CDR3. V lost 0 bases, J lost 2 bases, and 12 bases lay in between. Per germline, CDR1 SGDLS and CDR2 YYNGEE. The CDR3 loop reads CASSVGREPPYEQYF. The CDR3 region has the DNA TGTGCCAGCAGCGTAGGCAGGGAACCCCCCTACGAGCAGTACTTC.

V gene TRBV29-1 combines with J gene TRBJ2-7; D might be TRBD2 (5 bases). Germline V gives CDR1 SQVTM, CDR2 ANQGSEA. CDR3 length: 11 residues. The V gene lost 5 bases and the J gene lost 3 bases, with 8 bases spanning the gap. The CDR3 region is CSVRGNYEQYF. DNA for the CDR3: TGCAGCGTTAGAGGGAACTACGAGCAGTACTTC.

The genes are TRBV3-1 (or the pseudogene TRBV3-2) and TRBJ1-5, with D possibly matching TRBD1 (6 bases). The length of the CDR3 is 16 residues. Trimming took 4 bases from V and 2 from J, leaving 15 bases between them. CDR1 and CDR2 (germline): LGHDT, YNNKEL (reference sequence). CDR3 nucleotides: TGTGCCAGCAGCCTAGATTCCAGGGGTGGCAATCAGCCCCAGCATTTT. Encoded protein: CASSLDSRGGNQPQHF.

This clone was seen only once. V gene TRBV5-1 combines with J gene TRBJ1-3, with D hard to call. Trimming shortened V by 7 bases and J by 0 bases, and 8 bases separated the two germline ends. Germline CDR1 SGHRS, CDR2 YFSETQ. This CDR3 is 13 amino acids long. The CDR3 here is CASQENSGNTIYF. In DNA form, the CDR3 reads TGCGCCAGCCAGGAAAACTCTGGAAACACCATATATTTT.

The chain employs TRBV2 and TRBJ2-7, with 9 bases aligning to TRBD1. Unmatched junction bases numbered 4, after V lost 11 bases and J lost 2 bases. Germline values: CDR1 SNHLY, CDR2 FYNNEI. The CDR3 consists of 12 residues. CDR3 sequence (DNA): TGTGCCGGAGGGACAGGGACCTACGAGCAGTACTTC. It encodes CAGGTGTYEQYF.

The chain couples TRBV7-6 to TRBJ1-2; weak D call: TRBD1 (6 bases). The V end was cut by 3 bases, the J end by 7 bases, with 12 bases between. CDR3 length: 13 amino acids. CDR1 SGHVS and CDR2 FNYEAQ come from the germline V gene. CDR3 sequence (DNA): TGTGCCAGCAGCTTCGGGGGGCGCCGTGGCTACACCTTC. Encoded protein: CASSFGGRRGYTF.